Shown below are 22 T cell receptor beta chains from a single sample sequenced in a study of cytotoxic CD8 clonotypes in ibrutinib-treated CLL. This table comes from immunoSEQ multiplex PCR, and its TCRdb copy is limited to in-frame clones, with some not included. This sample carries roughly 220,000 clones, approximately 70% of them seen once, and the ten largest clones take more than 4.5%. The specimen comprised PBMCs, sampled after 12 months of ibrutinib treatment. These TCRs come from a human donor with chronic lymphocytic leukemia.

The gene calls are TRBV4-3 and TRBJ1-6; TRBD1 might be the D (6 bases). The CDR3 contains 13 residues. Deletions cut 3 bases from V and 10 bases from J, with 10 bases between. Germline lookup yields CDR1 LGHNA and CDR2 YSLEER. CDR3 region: CASSHQQGSPLHF. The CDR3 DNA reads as TGCGCCAGCAGCCACCAACAGGGATCACCCCTCCACTTT.

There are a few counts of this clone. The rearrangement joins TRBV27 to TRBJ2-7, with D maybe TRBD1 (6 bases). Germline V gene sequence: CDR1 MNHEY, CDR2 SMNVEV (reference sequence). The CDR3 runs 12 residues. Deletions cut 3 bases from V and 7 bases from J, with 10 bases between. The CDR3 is CASSFWGREQYF. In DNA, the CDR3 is TGTGCCAGCAGTTTTTGGGGGCGGGAGCAGTACTTC.

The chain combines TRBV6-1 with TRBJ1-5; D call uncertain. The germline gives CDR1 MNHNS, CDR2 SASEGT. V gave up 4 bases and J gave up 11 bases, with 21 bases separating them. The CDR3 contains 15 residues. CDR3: CASSVDSIFPTAQHF. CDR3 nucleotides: TGTGCCAGCAGTGTAGACTCGATTTTCCCCACGGCCCAGCATTTT.

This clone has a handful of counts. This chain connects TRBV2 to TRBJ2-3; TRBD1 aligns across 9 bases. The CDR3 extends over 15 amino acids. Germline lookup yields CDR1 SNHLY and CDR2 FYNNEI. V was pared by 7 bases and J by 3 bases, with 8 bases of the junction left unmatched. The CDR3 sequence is CASKKDRGGTDTQYF. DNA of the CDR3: TGTGCCAGCAAGAAGGACAGGGGAGGTACAGATACGCAGTATTTT.

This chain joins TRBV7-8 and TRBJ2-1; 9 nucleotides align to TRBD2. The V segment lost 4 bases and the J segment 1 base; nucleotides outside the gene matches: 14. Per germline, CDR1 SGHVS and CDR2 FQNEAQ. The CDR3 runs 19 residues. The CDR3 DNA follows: TGTGCCAGCAGCTCCTCGAGGGGACTAGCTCGCAGGTCCTACAATGAGCAGTTCTTC. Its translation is CASSSSRGLARRSYNEQFF.

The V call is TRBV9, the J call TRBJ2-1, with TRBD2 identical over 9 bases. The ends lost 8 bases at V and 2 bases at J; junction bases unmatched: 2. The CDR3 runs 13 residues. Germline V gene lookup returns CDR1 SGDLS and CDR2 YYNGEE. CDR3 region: CASAGGPYNEQFF. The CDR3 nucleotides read TGTGCCAGTGCGGGGGGGCCCTACAATGAGCAGTTCTTC.

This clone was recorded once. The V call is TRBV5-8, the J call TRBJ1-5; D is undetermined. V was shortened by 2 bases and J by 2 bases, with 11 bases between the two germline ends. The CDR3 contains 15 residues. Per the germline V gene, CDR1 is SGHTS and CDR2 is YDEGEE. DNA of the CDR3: TGTGCCAGCAGCTTTTGGGTAAGGGGCAATCAGCCCCAGCATTTT. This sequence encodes CASSFWVRGNQPQHF.

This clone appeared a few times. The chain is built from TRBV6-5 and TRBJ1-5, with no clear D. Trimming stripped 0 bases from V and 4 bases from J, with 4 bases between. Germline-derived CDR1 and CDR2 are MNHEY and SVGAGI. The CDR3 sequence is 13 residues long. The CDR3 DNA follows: TGTGCCAGCAGTTACTCCGTGAATCAGCCCCAGCATTTT. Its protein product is CASSYSVNQPQHF.

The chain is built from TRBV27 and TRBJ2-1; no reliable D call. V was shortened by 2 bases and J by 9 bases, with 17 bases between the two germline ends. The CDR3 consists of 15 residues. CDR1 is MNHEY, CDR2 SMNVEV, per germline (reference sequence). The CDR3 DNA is TGTGCCAGCAGTTTACGGTGGGTAGCCCCCCTTGAGCAGTTCTTC. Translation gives CASSLRWVAPLEQFF.

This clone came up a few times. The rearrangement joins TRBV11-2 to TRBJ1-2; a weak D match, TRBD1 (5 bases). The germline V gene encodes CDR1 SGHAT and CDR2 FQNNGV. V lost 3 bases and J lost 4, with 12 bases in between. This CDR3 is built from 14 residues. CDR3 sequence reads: CASSLGEAFYGYTF. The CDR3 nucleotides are TGTGCCAGCAGCTTGGGGGAGGCATTCTATGGCTACACCTTC. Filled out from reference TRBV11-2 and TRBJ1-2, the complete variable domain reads EAGVAQSPRYKIIEKRQSVAFWCNPISGHATLYWYQQILGQGPKLLIQFQNNGVVDDSQLPKDRFSAERLKGVDSTLKIQPAKLEDSAVYLCASSLGEAFYGYTFGSGTRLTVV.

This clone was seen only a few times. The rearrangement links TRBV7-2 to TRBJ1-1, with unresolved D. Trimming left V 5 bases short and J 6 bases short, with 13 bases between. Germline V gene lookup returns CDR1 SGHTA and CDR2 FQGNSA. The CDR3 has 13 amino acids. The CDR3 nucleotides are TGTGCCAGCAGCCACGGGCGGGGTGCTGAAGCTTTCTTT. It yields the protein CASSHGRGAEAFF.

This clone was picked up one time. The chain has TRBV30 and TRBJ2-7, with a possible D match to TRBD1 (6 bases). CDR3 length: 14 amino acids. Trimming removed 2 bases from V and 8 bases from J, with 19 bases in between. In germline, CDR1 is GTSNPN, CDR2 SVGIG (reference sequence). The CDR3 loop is CAWSQKQGPGKQYF. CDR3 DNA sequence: TGTGCCTGGAGTCAAAAACAGGGCCCTGGAAAGCAGTACTTC.

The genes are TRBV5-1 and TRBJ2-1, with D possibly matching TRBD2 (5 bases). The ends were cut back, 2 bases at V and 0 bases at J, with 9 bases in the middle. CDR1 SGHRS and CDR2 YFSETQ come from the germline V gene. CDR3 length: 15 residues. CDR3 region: CASSLADTSYNEQFF. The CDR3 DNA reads TGCGCCAGCAGCTTAGCGGATACCTCCTACAATGAGCAGTTCTTC.

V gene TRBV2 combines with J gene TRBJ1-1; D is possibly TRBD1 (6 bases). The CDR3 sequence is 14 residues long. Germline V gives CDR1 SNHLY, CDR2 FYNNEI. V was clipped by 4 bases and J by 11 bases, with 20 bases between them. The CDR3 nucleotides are TGTGCCAGCAGTGTTGAATCAGGGGTCCTTTTGGCTTTCTTT. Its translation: CASSVESGVLLAFF.

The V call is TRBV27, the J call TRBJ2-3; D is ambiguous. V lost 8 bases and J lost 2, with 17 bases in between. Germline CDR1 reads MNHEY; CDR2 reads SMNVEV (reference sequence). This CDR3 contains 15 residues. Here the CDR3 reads CASRGSQSPTDTQYF. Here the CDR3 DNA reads TGTGCCAGCCGTGGATCTCAATCGCCCACAGATACGCAGTATTTT.

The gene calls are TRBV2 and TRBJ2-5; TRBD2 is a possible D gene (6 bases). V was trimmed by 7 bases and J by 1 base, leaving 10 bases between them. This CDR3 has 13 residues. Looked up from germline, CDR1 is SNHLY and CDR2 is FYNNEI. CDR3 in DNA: TGTGCCAGCAACCGGGGAGGCCAAGAGACCCAGTACTTC. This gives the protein CASNRGGQETQYF.

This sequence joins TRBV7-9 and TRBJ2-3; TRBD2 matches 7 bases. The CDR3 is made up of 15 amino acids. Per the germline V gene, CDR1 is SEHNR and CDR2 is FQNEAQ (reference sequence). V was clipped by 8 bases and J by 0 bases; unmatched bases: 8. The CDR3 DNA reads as TGTGCCAGCTCAAAAGCGGGACTTAGCACAGATACGCAGTATTTT. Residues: CASSKAGLSTDTQYF.

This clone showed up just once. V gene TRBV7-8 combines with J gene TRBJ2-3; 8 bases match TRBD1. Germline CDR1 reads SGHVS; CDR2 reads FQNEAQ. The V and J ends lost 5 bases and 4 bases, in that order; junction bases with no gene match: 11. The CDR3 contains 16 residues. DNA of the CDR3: TGTGCCAGCAGCCCCGGACAGGGTTCTTTTGCAGATACGCAGTATTTT. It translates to CASSPGQGSFADTQYF.

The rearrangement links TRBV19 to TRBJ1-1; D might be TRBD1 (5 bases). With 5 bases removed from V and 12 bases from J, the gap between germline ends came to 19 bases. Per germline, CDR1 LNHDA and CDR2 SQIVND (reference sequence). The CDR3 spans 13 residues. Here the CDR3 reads CASSPDTRTRSFF. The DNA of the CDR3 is TGTGCCAGTAGTCCGGACACCCGAACTAGATCTTTCTTT.

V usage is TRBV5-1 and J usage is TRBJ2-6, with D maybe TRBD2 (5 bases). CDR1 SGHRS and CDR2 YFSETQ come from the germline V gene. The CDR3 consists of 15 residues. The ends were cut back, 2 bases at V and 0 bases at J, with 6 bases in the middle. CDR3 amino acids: CASSLTSSGANVLTF. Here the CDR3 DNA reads TGCGCCAGCAGCTTAACTAGCTCTGGGGCCAACGTCCTGACTTTC.

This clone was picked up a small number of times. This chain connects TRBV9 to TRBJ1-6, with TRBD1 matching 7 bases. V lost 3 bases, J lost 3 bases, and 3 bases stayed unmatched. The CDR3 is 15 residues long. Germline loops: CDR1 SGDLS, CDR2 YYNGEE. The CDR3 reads CASSASGGYNSPLHF. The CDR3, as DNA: TGTGCCAGCAGCGCGTCAGGGGGCTATAATTCACCCCTCCACTTT. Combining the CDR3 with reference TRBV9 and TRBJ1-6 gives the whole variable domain DSGVTQTPKHLITATGQRVTLRCSPRSGDLSVYWYQQSLDQGLQFLIQYYNGEERAKGNILERFSAQQFPDLHSELNLSSLELGDSALYFCASSASGGYNSPLHFGNGTRLTVT.

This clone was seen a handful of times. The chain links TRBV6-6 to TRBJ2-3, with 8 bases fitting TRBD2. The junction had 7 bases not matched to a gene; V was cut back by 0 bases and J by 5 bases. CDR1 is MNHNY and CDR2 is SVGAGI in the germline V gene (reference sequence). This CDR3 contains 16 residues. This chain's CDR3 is CASSYSGTSSIDTQYF. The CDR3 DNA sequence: TGTGCCAGCAGTTACTCGGGGACTAGTTCAATAGATACGCAGTATTTT.